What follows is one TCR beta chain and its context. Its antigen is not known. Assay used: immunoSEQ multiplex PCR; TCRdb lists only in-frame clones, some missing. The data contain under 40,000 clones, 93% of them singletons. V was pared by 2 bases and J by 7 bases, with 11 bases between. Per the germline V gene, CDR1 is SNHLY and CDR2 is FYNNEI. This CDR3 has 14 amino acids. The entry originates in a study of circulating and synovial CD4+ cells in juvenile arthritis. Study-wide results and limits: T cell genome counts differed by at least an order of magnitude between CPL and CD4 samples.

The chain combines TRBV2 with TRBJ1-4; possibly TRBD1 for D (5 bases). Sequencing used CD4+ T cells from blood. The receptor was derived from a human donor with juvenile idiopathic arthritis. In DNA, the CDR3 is TGTGCCAGCAGTGAATTGCAGGGAGGTGAAAAACTGTTTTTT. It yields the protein CASSELQGGEKLFF.